This T cell receptor (beta chain) was identified during a study of cytomegalovirus exposure and HLA in healthy donors. Study at large: Samples from HLA-typed donors yielded approximately 80 million unique TCRs in an early data release. Of 300 to 450 genotyped donors, about 80% clustered with self-reported Caucasian donors.

Points on this clone: Its specificity is unknown.

General study results and limits: Roughly even sequencing depth across donors was the assumption behind the presence/absence analyses.

13 Jbeta primers and 60 Vbeta primers were used for the PCR. Method: immunoSEQ multiplex PCR; TCRdb's copy keeps in-frame clones and lacks some. The repertoire holds some 190,000 clones, with 77% as singletons. At the time of sampling, donors were nominally healthy, though unrecorded immune exposures were likely. The CDR3 covers 15 residues. Germline lookup yields CDR1 SGHRS and CDR2 YFSETQ. V lost 0 bases and J lost 2; bases outside the gene matches: 4. V and J are TRBV5-1 and TRBJ2-7, with 8 bases that match TRBD1. The specimen was PBMCs. The receptor's source is a man in his late teens or twenties in good health and CMV-seronegative. This CDR3 is CASSLGGTGPYEQYF. CDR3 bases: TGCGCCAGCAGCTTGGGAGGGACAGGCCCCTACGAGCAGTACTTC.